This T cell receptor (beta chain) was captured in a study of cytomegalovirus exposure and HLA in healthy donors. General observations from the study: There were 150 or so TCR beta chains listed as cytomegalovirus-associated.

This clone has only a few counts. What it recognizes is unknown. Primers for the PCR totalled 60 Vbeta and 13 Jbeta. The table came from immunoSEQ multiplex PCR; TCRdb's copy has only in-frame clones and leaves some out. The sample shows 130,000 or so clones, 77% of them seen only once. V lost 3 bases and J lost 5, with 9 bases in between. The germline V gene encodes CDR1 KGHSH and CDR2 LQKENI. The CDR3 loop spans 13 amino acids. Sequenced: PBMCs. The chain recombines TRBV18 with TRBJ2-3; D is possibly TRBD2 (5 bases). The source is a man aged 18 to 35 in good health and CMV-seropositive. CDR3 amino acids: CASSPPGGDTQYF. The CDR3 nucleotides are TGTGCCAGCTCACCCCCCGGAGGAGATACGCAGTATTTT.